This T cell receptor beta chain was obtained from a study of T cells in Graves' hyperthyroidism and ophthalmopathy (dated by TCRdb to the late 2010s). Turning to the overall study: Peripheral blood was collected at initial diagnosis, before any treatment. A discovery cohort of 95 to 100 patients, roughly 43 with Graves' ophthalmopathy and approximately 55 with stable Graves' hyperthyroidism, was used to find distinguishing TCR V-J signatures. Prospective prediction of ophthalmopathy was tested in an independent validation cohort consisting of 18 to 20 hyperthyroidism patients and around 16 patients who later progressed to ophthalmopathy. The roughly 94 discovery patients were randomly split 7:3 into training and test sets. In more than five Graves' hyperthyroidism patients, the study also compared T-cell repertoires from thyroid tissue with T-cell repertoires from blood. Following sampling, methimazole starting at 30 mg daily was given to hyperthyroidism patients, and high-dose intravenous methylprednisolone was given to ophthalmopathy patients. The paper describes TCR Vbeta CDR3 sequencing of around 140 peripheral blood samples, made up of some 42 ophthalmopathy patients, approximately 73 hyperthyroidism patients and 17 progressor patients. General findings and caveats noted by the study authors: Most expanded thyroid clonotypes (frequency above 0.001) were also detected in blood, a finding suggesting that blood repertoires may reflect thyroid immune responses. Sample size was not statistically predetermined, and blinding of investigators to group allocation was not performed. A 13 V-J signature model separated ophthalmopathy from stable hyperthyroidism, with approximately 87% sensitivity and approximately 81% specificity in cross-validation and 80%/75% in testing. In validation, the model predicted progression to ophthalmopathy with 55% to 71% sensitivity and roughly 72% specificity, a median of 6.5 months before onset.

In this sample, this clonotype turned up many times. There is no known antigen for this receptor. Base qualities are not at hand, and no much larger clone is one base apart. Reading the germline V gene (reference sequence) gives CDR1 LNHDA and CDR2 SQIVND. Including the terminal cysteine and phenylalanine, the CDR3 comprises 14 residues. The only DNA kept is the CDR3, 42 bases in frame from the first base. Trimming at the junction amounts to 3 bases on V and 11 bases on J, and the germline ends lie 14 bases apart. The TCR beta CDR3 regions were amplified from the RNA transcripts. The first round of RT-PCR for the TCR CDR3 was performed with the HTBI primer set and the Qiagen OneStep RT-PCR kit. Libraries were constructed in a second round of multiplex PCR, after which size selection and purification were carried out. The libraries were sequenced on an Illumina HiSeq2000 using paired-end 100 bp reads. On the study's bioinformatics: SOAPnuke was used to process the raw data, throwing out any read that contained adapters or uncalled bases, had a mean Phred below 15, or lacked an exact constant-primer or identifier match. COPE v1.2.5 was used to merge the high-quality paired reads, and each unique nucleotide sequence was defined as a clonotype. MiTCR v1.1 was used to align clonotypes to the IMGT TRBV, TRBD and TRBJ reference segments. Only V-J combinations with frequency above 0.0001, covering roughly 99% of repertoires, were analysed. The TCS score was defined as the ratio of F50 (clonal expansion) to E x V (chaos), calculated using BLOSUM62-based TCRdist between CDR3 peptides within each V-J. Welch's t-statistics and random forest reduced just over 500 V-J features to 10 to 15, which were used in a naive Bayes classifier (R e1071). Thyroid-blood repertoire similarity was quantified with the Morisita-Horn index. Using fastp at Q25 and MiXCR, TCRdb reprocessed the public reads and kept productive beta chains. Identical CDR3 protein sequences are pooled into one entry, listed with their most common genes and DNA. None of the V and J calls come from the authors' own analysis; TCRdb made them. The sample records around 700,000 distinct CDR3 sequences, roughly a third of which are singletons. Of the sample, roughly 31% falls within the top ten clones.

Stable Graves' hyperthyroidism was defined as the absence of progression to ophthalmopathy over 18 months of follow-up. Hyperthyroidism patients were aged 18 to 65 years and newly diagnosed, with disease duration of less than 2 months. Any patient with an uncontrolled infection, another autoimmune disease, pregnancy or lactation was excluded. Diagnoses were established on the basis of clinical symptoms, serum thyroxine and TRAb, thyroid ultrasound, and orbital computed tomography. PBMCs were separated from about 10 ml of fresh peripheral blood using Ficoll-Paque density gradient centrifugation. Total RNA was extracted using Trizol reagent, and RNA quality was assessed on an Agilent 2100 Bioanalyzer.

This TCR derives from a middle-aged woman with Graves' hyperthyroidism. The sequenced material came from blood. This chain joins TRBV19 to TRBJ1-6, with the D gene too uncertain to name. CDR3 reads: CASSIIQNAAPLHF. The DNA sequence reads TGTGCCAGTAGTATCATCCAGAATGCGGCACCCCTCCACTTT.